This note documents a single T cell receptor beta chain sequence. What it recognizes is unknown. The data belong to a study of response to subunit inactivated influenza vaccine. The CDR3 spans 15 residues. In germline, CDR1 is MNHEY, CDR2 SVGAGI. Deletions cut 3 bases from V and 2 bases from J, with 14 bases between. TCRdb processed the RT-PCR reads anew with MiXCR; each CDR3 protein has one entry. This table has hundreds of thousands of distinct CDR3 sequences, around 13% appearing once. Study conclusions and caveats: A suggestion made by the authors is that each seasonal influenza vaccination recruits few new T cells.

The chain joins TRBV6-5 to TRBJ2-7; D remains unclear. Here the sequenced sample was PBMCs from blood, taken 14 to 15 days before vaccination. The sequence came from a man aged 45 to 65 who received an inactivated influenza vaccine. As DNA, the CDR3 is TGTGCCAGCAGTTATGCGGCAGGTGATCCCTACGAGCAGTACTTC. Its translation: CASSYAAGDPYEQYF.